Shown below are 11 T cell receptor beta chains from a single sample sequenced in a study of cytomegalovirus exposure and HLA in healthy donors. Both 60 Vbeta primers and 13 Jbeta primers went into the PCR. The protocol was immunoSEQ multiplex PCR, while the TCRdb copy is restricted to in-frame clones and leaves out a portion. The sample has 100,000 or so clones, less than 85% seen once; the top ten hold roughly 2.6%. The sequenced sample consisted of PBMCs. The receptors shown here come from a man aged 35 to 55 in good health and CMV-seronegative.

This chain connects TRBV4-1 to TRBJ1-5; a possible D gene is TRBD1 (5 bases). Trimming left V 4 bases short and J 0 bases short, with 10 bases between. Per germline, CDR1 MGHRA and CDR2 YSYEKL. The CDR3 runs 15 residues. The CDR3 loop reads CASSLHQGSNQPQHF. The DNA for the CDR3 is TGCGCCAGCAGCCTCCATCAGGGTAGCAATCAGCCCCAGCATTTT.

This chain joins TRBV2 and TRBJ1-2; D gene uncertain. The CDR3 runs to 15 residues. Looked up from germline, CDR1 is SNHLY and CDR2 is FYNNEI. Trimming took off 5 bases at V and 2 bases at J, with 15 bases between the two ends. The CDR3, as DNA: TGTGCCAGCAGTCCCGGACGGACTGAGAACTATGGCTACACCTTC. This sequence encodes CASSPGRTENYGYTF.

The gene calls are TRBV5-4 and TRBJ2-5, with D perhaps TRBD1 (6 bases). Germline CDR1 SGHNT, CDR2 YYREEE (reference sequence). This CDR3 spans 13 amino acids. Trimming cost V 0 bases and J 6 bases, with 9 bases left between them. The CDR3 DNA follows: TGTGCCAGCAGCTTGGCAGGGGAGCAGACCCAGTACTTC. Translation: CASSLAGEQTQYF.

The rearrangement links TRBV7-3 to TRBJ1-2, with 7 bases fitting TRBD1. This CDR3 is built from 15 residues. CDR1 and CDR2 from the germline V gene are SGHTA and FQGTGA. J was trimmed by 1 base and V by 5 bases; bases with no gene match: 7. The CDR3 protein is CASSPSGTDNYGYTF. The CDR3, as DNA: TGTGCCAGCAGCCCTAGCGGGACAGATAACTATGGCTACACCTTC.

This rearrangement joins TRBV30 to TRBJ2-5; D may be TRBD1 (5 bases). The CDR3 has 15 amino acids. Per germline, CDR1 GTSNPN and CDR2 SVGIG (reference sequence). V was shortened by 0 bases and J by 4 bases, with 15 bases between the two germline ends. CDR3 in DNA: TGTGCCTGGAGTGTACGGCAGGGCGGACGAGAGACCCAGTACTTC. Translated: CAWSVRQGGRETQYF. Filled out from reference TRBV30 and TRBJ2-5, the complete variable domain reads SQTIHQWPATLVQPVGSPLSLECTVEGTSNPNLYWYRQAAGRGLQLLFYSVGIGQISSEVPQNLSASRPQDRQFILSSKKLLLSDSGFYLCAWSVRQGGRETQYFGPGTRLLVL.

The chain is built from TRBV5-1 and TRBJ2-5; 10 bases match TRBD1. The J call could be wrong; TRBJ2-7 is a better fit for the DNA end. CDR3 length equals 15 residues. Germline V gene lookup returns CDR1 SGHRS and CDR2 YFSETQ. The CDR3 is CASSPGQGTFYEQYF. CDR3 DNA: TGCGCCAGCAGCCCGGGACAGGGGACCTTCTACGAGCAGTACTTC.

In this sample, this clone turned up a few times. The chain has TRBV13 and TRBJ2-7, with 9 bases matching TRBD1. CDR1 PRHDT and CDR2 FYEKMQ come from the germline V gene (reference sequence). The V gene end was trimmed by 5 bases and the J gene end by 0 bases; junction bases not matched to a gene: 5. This CDR3 is 15 amino acids long. CDR3 in amino acids: CASSRTGDRSYEQYF. For the CDR3, the DNA is TGTGCCAGCAGCCGGACAGGGGATCGCTCCTACGAGCAGTACTTC.

CDR3 sequence: CASSLRRDQPQHF. The CDR3 DNA is TGTGCCAGCAGCTTAAGGAGGGACCAGCCCCAGCATTTT. The rearrangement joins TRBV7-8 to TRBJ1-5, with a possible D match to TRBD1 (5 bases). The CDR3 is 13 amino acids. With 2 bases removed from V and 7 bases from J, the gap between germline ends came to 9 bases. The germline V gene has CDR1 SGHVS and CDR2 FQNEAQ. The entire variable domain, with the rest obtained from reference TRBV7-8 and TRBJ1-5, is as follows: GAGVSQSPRYKVAKRGQDVALRCDPISGHVSLFWYQQALGQGPEFLTYFQNEAQLDKSGLPSDRFFAERPEGSVSTLKIQRTQQEDSAVYLCASSLRRDQPQHFGDGTRLSIL.

The V and J genes are TRBV10-2 and TRBJ2-3; D remains unclear. The CDR3 is 15 residues long. CDR1 and CDR2 from the germline V gene are WSHSY and SAAADI. The ends were cut back, 2 bases at V and 2 bases at J, with 11 bases in the middle. The CDR3 is CASSEELTYTDTQYF. The CDR3 bases are TGCGCCAGCAGTGAGGAGCTGACTTACACAGATACGCAGTATTTT.

The rearrangement joins TRBV6-5 to TRBJ2-7; maybe TRBD1 (6 bases). The ends were cut back, 0 bases at V and 3 bases at J, with 12 bases in the middle. The germline gives CDR1 MNHEY, CDR2 SVGAGI. The CDR3 is 15 residues long. CDR3 residues: CASSYSYRAYYEQYF. DNA for the CDR3: TGTGCCAGCAGTTACTCTTACAGGGCCTACTACGAGCAGTACTTC.

The rearrangement links TRBV7-9 to TRBJ1-1; a weak D match, TRBD1 (6 bases). The CDR3 length is 12 residues. Germline CDR1 SEHNR, CDR2 FQNEAQ (reference sequence). V was clipped by 5 bases and J by 7 bases, with 11 bases between them. CDR3 bases: TGTGCCAGCAGCGAAAGGACAGTTGAAGCTTTCTTT. This sequence encodes CASSERTVEAFF.